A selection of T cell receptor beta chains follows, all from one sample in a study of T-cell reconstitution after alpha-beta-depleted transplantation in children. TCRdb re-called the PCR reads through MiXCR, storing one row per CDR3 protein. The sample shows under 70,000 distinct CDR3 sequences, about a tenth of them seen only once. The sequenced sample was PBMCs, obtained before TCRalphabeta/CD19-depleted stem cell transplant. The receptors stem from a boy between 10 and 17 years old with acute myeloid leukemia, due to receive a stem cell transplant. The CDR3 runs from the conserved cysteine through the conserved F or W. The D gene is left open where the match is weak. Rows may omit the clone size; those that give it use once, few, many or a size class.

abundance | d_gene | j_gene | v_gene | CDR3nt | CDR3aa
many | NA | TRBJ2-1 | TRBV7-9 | TGTGCCAGCAGCTTAGCGGCTCCCCTTAGGAATGAGCAGTTCTTC | CASSLAAPLRNEQFF
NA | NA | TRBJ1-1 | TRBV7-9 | TGTGCCAGCAGCTTTTCCCCCCCAGGGAACACTGAAGCTTTCTTT | CASSFSPPGNTEAFF
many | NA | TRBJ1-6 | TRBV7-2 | TGTGCCAGCAGCTCCTTCTATAATTCACCCCTCCACTTT | CASSSFYNSPLHF
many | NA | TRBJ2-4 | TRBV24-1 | TGTGCCACCAGCTCATCAGGGTACGCCAAAAACATTCAGTACTTC | CATSSSGYAKNIQYF
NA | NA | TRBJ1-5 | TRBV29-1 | TGCAGCGTAGGCGGGGACACCAATCAGCCCCAGCATTTT | CSVGGDTNQPQHF
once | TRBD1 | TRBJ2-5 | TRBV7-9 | TGTGCCAGCAGCCCCCTCCCGGACAGGGTTACCAAGAAGACCCAGTACTTC | CASSPLPDRVTKKTQYF
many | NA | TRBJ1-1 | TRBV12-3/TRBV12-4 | TGTGCCAGCAGCCGGGGTACAGGGAACACTGAAGCTTTCTTT | CASSRGTGNTEAFF
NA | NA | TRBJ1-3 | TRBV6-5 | TGTGCCAGCAGTTACTTTCCTCCGTTAGGAGGTTCTGGAAACACCATATATTTT | CASSYFPPLGGSGNTIYF
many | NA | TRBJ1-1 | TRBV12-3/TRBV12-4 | TGTGCCAGCAGTTTAGTTTTGGGGGGGGCGGCGAACACTGAAGCTTTCTTT | CASSLVLGGAANTEAFF
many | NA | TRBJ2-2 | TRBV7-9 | TGTGCCAGCAGCTTAGTCATTTTCCCCGGGGAGCTGTTTTTT | CASSLVIFPGELFF
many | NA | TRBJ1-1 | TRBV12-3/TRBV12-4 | TGTGCCAGCAGCCTGGGGGGACGGCCTGGGGCTTTCTTT | CASSLGGRPGAFF
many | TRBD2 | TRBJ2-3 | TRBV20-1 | TGCAGTGCGCAGCGGGGGGGAGGTGCAGATACGCAGTATTTT | CSAQRGGGADTQYF
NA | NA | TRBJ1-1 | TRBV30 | TGTGCCTGGAGTTCGGGCCCTGAAGCTTTCTTT | CAWSSGPEAFF
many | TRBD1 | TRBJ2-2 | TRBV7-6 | TGTGCCAGCAGCTTACCCGGGACAGGGAAGGACGGGGAGCTGTTTTTT | CASSLPGTGKDGELFF
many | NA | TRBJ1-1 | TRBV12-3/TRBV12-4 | TGTGCCAGCACTCCCTCATTTGCTGAAGCTTTCTTT | CASTPSFAEAFF
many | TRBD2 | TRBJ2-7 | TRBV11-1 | TGTGCCAGCAGCTTAGGCTTAGCGGGAGGGCTTTCTTCCTACGAGCAGTACTTC | CASSLGLAGGLSSYEQYF
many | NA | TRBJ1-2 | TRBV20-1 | TGCAGTGCTAGAGAGGCAGGGCTGGGTGGCTACACCTTC | CSAREAGLGGYTF
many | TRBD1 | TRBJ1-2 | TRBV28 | TGTGCCAGCAGCTTCACAACAGGGGTCTATGGCTACACCTTC | CASSFTTGVYGYTF
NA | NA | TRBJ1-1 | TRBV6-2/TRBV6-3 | TGTGCCAGCAGTTGGGAAATTCGACGGGGGGAAACTGAAGCTTTCTTT | CASSWEIRRGETEAFF
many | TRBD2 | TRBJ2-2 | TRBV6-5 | TGTGCCAGCAGTCCCTCGGCGGGGGGAGTTGGGGAGCTGTTTTTT | CASSPSAGGVGELFF
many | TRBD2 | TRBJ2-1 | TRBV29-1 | TGCAGCGTTGAAGTCACGGGAGGGCTCGAGCAGTTCTTC | CSVEVTGGLEQFF
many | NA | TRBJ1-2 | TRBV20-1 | TGCAGTGCTAGAGGCCCGGGGACCCCCGGTCGCGGCTACACCTTC | CSARGPGTPGRGYTF